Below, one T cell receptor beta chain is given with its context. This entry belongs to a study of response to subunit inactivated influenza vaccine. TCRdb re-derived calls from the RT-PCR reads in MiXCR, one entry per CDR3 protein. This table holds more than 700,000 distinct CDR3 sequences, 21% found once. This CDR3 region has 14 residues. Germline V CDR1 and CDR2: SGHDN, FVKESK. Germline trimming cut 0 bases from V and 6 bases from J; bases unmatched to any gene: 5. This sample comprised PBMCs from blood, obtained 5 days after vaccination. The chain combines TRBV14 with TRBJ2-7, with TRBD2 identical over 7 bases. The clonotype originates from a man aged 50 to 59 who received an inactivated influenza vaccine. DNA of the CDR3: TGTGCCAGCAGCCAAGATTGGGCTAGCGGCGAGCAGTACTTC. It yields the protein CASSQDWASGEQYF.